The source of this TCR beta chain is a study of shared clonotypes between healthy human individuals. Study results and caveats: Clonotypes that were shared across a few donors made up around 4.6% of naive CD4 clonotypes. Represented genetic and exposure-history diversity was restricted by having few donors. Tissue TCR repertoires likely differ from these blood-only repertoires.

Turning to this clone: Its antigen remains unknown.

The naive CD8 population came from CD45RO-negative cells selected for CCR7, without terminally differentiated effector memory CD45RA+ cells. V was clipped by 1 base and J by 1 base; unmatched bases: 7. The length of the CDR3 is 16 residues. CDR1 PRHDT and CDR2 FYEKMQ come from the germline V gene (reference sequence). Splitting of each subset's genomic DNA was done evenly across several immunoSEQ plates. TCRdb's table, derived via immunoSEQ multiplex PCR, lists solely in-frame clones and lacks some. The sample lists about 800,000 clones, about 96% occurring once. Material for sequencing was naive CD8+ T cells sorted from blood. The sequence came from a man younger than 40 in good health. The chain combines TRBV13 with TRBJ2-7, with 7 bases lining up with TRBD2. The CDR3 loop is CASSLVRLAQSYEQYF. The CDR3 nucleotides read TGTGCCAGCAGCTTAGTAAGACTAGCACAATCCTACGAGCAGTACTTC.